This TCR beta chain was identified during a study of blood T cell repertoires in COVID-19. Across the whole study: PBMCs, B-cell-depleted T cells, or T cells provided the cDNA or gDNA that made up the material.

Clones were read by immunoSEQ multiplex PCR, and TCRdb kept only the in-frame ones, dropping some. The table includes around 110,000 clones, 71% detected once. V lost 5 bases, J lost 11 bases, and 4 bases stayed unmatched. The length of the CDR3 is 11 residues. Germline loops: CDR1 MNHNS, CDR2 SASEGT. The gene calls are TRBV6-1 and TRBJ1-1; the match to TRBD1 covers 8 bases. This TCR was sampled from a human donor with acute or convalescent COVID-19. The donor label of this sample is uncertain. Material for sequencing was peripheral blood. The CDR3 DNA reads TGTGCCAGCAGTTTGGACAGGGAGGCTTTCTTT. It specifies CASSLDREAFF.